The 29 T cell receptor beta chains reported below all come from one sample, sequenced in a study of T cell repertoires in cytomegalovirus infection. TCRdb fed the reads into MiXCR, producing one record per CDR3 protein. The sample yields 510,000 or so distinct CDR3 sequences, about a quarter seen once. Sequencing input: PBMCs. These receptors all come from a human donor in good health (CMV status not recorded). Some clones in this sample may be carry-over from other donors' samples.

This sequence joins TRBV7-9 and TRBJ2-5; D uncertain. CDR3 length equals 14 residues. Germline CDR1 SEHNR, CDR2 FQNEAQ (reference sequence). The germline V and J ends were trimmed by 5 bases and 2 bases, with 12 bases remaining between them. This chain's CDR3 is CASSTPAKQETQYF. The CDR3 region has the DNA TGTGCCAGCAGCACCCCCGCGAAACAAGAGACCCAGTACTTC. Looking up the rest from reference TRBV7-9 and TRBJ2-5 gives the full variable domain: DTGVSQNPRHKITKRGQNVTFRCDPISEHNRLYWYRQTLGQGPEFLTYFQNEAQLEKSRLLSDRFSAERPKGSFSTLEIQRTEQGDSAMYLCASSTPAKQETQYFGPGTRLLVL.

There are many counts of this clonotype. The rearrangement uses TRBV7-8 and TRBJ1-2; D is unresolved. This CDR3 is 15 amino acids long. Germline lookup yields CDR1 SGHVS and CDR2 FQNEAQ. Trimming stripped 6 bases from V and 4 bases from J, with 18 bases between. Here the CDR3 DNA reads TGTGCCAGCAGTCCCTCACATGTCGGGAGCTATGGCTACACCTTC. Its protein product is CASSPSHVGSYGYTF.

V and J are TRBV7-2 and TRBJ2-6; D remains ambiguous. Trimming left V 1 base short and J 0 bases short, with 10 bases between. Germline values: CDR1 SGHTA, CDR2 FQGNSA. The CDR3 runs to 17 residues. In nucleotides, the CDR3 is TGTGCCAGCAGCTTAGTTACCCAGATCTCTGGGGCCAACGTCCTGACTTTC. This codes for CASSLVTQISGANVLTF.

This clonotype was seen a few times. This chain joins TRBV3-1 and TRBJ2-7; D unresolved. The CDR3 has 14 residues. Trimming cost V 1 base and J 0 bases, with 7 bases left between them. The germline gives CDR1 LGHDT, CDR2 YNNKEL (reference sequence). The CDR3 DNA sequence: TGTGCCAGCAGCCAAGTTTCCAGCTCCTACGAGCAGTACTTC. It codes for CASSQVSSSYEQYF.

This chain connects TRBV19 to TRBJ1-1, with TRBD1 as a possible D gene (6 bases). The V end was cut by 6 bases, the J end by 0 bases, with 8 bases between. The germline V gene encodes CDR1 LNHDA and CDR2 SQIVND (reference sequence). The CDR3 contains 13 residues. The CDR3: CASRDRMNTEAFF. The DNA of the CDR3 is TGTGCCAGTAGGGACAGAATGAACACTGAAGCTTTCTTT.

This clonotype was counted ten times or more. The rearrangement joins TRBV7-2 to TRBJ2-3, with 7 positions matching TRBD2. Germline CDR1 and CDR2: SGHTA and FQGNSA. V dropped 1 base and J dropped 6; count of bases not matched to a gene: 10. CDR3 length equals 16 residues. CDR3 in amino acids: CASSLVPLAASDTQYF. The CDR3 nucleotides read TGTGCCAGCAGCTTAGTCCCCCTAGCGGCCTCGGATACGCAGTATTTT.

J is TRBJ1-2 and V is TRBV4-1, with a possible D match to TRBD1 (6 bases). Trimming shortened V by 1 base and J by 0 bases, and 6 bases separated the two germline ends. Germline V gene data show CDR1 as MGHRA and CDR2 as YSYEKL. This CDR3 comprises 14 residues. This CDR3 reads CASSQGTANYGYTF. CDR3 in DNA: TGCGCCAGCAGCCAAGGGACAGCTAACTATGGCTACACCTTC.

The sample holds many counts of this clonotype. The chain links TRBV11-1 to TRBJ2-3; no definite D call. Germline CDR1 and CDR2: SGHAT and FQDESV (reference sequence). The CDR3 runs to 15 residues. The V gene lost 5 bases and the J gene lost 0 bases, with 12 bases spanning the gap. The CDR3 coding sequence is TGTGCCAGCAGCACCGGCTGGTTAAGCACAGATACGCAGTATTTT. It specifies CASSTGWLSTDTQYF.

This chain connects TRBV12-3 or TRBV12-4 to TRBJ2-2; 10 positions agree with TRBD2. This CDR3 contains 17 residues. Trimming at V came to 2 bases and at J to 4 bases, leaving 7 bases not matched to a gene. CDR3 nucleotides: TGTGCCAGCAGTTTACCGAGCGGGAGGGCTGGCACCGGGGAGCTGTTTTTT. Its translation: CASSLPSGRAGTGELFF.

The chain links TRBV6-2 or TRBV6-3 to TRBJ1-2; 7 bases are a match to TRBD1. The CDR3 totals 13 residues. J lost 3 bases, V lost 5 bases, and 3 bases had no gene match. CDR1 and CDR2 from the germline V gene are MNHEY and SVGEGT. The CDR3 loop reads CASSNRGDYGYTF. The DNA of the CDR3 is TGTGCCAGCAGTAACAGGGGTGACTATGGCTACACCTTC.

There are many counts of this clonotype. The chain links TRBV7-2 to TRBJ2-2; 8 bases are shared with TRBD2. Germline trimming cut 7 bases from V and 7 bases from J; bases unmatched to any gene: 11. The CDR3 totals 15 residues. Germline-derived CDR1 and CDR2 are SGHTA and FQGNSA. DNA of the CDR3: TGTGCCAGCACACAAACGTCAGCGGGAGTCGGGGAGCTGTTTTTT. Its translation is CASTQTSAGVGELFF.

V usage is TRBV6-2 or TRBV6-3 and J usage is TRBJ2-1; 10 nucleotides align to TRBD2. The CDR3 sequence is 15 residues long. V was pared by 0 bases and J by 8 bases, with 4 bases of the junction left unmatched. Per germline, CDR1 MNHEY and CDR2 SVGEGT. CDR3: CASSYSASGRHEQFF. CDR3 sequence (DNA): TGTGCCAGCAGTTACTCAGCTAGCGGGAGACATGAGCAGTTCTTC.

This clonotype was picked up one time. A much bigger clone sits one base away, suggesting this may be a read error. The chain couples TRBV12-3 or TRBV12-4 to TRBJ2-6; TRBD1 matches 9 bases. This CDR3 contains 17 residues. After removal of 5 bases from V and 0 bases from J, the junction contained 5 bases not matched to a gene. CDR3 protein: CASSTGTGISGANVLTF. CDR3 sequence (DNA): TGTGCCAGCAGTACCGGGACAGGGATCTCTGGGGCCAACGTCCTGACTTTC.

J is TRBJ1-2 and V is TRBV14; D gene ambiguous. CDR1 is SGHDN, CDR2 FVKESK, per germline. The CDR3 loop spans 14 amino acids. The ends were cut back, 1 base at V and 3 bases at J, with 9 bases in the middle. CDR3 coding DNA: TGTGCCAGCAGCCAAGGTTCCAGGCACTATGGCTACACCTTC. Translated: CASSQGSRHYGYTF.

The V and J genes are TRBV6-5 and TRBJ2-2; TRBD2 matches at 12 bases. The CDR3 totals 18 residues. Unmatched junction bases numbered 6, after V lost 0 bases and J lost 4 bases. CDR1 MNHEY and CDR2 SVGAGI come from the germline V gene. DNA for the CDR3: TGTGCCAGCAGTTACTCGTTGGGGACTAGCGGGCTCACCGGGGAGCTGTTTTTT. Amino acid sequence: CASSYSLGTSGLTGELFF.

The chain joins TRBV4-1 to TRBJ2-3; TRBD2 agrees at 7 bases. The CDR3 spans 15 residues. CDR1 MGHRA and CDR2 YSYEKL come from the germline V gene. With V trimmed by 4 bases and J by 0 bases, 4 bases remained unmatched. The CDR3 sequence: CASSRGSGSTDTQYF. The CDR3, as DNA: TGCGCCAGCAGCCGGGGTAGCGGGAGCACAGATACGCAGTATTTT.

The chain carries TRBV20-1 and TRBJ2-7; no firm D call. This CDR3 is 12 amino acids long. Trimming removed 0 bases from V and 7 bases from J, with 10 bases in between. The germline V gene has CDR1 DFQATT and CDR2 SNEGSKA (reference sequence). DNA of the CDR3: TGCAGTGCTAGAGATGCTTTCGATGAGCAGTACTTC. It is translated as CSARDAFDEQYF.

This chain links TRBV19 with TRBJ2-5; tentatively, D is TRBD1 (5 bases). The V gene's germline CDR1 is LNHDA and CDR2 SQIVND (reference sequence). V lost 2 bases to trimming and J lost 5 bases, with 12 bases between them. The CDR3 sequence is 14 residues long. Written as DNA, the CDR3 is TGTGCCAGTAGTATAACTCAGGGTTCGGAGACCCAGTACTTC. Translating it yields CASSITQGSETQYF.

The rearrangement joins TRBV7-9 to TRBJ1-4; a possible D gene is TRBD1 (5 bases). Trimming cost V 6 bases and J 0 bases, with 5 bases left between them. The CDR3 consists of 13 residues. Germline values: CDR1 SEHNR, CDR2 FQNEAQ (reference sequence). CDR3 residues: CASRQATNEKLFF. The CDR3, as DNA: TGTGCCAGCAGACAGGCAACTAATGAAAAACTGTTTTTT.

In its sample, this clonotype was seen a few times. The CDR3 is CATRQAYENQPQHF. The CDR3 nucleotides read TGTGCCACCAGACAGGCCTATGAGAATCAGCCCCAGCATTTT. The genes are TRBV2 and TRBJ1-5; maybe TRBD1 (6 bases). The CDR3 length is 14 residues. Germline assignment: CDR1 SNHLY and CDR2 FYNNEI. Deletions cut 10 bases from V and 4 bases from J, with 17 bases between. The full variable domain, completed using reference TRBV2 and TRBJ1-5, is EPEVTQTPSHQVTQMGQEVILRCVPISNHLYFYWYRQILGQKVEFLVSFYNNEISEKSEIFDDQFSVERPDGSNFTLKIRSTKLEDSAMYFCATRQAYENQPQHFGDGTRLSIL.

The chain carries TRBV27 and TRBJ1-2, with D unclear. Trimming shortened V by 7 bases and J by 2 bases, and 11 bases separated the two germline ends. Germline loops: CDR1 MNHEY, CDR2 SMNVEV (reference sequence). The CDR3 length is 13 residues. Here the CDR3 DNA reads TGTGCCAGCAAGCCCCGGACCAACTATGGCTACACCTTC. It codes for CASKPRTNYGYTF.

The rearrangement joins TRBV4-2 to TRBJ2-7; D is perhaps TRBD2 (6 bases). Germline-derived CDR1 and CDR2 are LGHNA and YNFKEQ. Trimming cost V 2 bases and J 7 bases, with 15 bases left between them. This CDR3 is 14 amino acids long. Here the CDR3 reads CASSQNAGLGEQYF. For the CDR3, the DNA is TGTGCCAGCAGCCAAAACGCGGGACTGGGGGAGCAGTACTTC.

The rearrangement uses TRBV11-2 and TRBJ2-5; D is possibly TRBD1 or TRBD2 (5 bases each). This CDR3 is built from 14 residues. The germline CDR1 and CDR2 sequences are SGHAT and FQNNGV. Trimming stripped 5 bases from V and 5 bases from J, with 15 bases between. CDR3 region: CASSTTGRAETQYF. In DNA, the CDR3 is TGTGCCAGCAGCACTACGGGACGGGCGGAGACCCAGTACTTC.

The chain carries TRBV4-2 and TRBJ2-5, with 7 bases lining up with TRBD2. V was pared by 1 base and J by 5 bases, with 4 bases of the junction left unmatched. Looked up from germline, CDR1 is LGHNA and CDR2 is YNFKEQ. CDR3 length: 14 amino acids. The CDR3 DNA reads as TGTGCCAGCAGCCAAGGGACTAGTTTTGAGACCCAGTACTTC. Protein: CASSQGTSFETQYF.

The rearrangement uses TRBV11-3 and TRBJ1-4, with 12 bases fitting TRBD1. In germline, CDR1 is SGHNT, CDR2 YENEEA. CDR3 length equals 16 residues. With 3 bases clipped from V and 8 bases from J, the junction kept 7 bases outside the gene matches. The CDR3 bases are TGTGCCAGCAGCTTGGGGACAGGGGGCGCCGGGGAAAAACTGTTTTTT. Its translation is CASSLGTGGAGEKLFF.

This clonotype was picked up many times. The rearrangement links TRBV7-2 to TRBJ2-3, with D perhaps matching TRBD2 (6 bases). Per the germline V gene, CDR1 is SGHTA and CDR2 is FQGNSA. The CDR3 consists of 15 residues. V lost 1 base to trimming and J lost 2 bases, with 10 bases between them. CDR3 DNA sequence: TGTGCCAGCAGCTTAGGACTAGGGGTCACAGATACGCAGTATTTT. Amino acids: CASSLGLGVTDTQYF. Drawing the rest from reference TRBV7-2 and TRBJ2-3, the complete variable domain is GAGVSQSPSNKVTEKGKDVELRCDPISGHTALYWYRQSLGQGLEFLIYFQGNSAPDKSGLPSDRFSAERTGGSVSTLTIQRTQQEDSAVYLCASSLGLGVTDTQYFGPGTRLTVL.

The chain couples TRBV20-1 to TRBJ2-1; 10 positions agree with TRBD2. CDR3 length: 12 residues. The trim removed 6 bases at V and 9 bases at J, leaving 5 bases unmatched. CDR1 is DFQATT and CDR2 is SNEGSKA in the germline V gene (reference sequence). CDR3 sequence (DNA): TGCAGTGCCGGACTAGCGGTTTTTGAGCAGTTCTTC. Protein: CSAGLAVFEQFF.

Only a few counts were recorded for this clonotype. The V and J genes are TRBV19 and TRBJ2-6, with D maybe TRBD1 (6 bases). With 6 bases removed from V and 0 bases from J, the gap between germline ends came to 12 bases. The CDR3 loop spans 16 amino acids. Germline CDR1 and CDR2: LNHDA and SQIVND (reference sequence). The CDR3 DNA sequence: TGTGCCAGTAGCCCGGGACAAACCTCTGGGGCCAACGTCCTGACTTTC. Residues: CASSPGQTSGANVLTF. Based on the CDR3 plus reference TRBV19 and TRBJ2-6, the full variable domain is DGGITQSPKYLFRKEGQNVTLSCEQNLNHDAMYWYRQDPGQGLRLIYYSQIVNDFQKGDIAEGYSVSREKKESFPLTVTSAQKNPTAFYLCASSPGQTSGANVLTFGAGSRLTVL.

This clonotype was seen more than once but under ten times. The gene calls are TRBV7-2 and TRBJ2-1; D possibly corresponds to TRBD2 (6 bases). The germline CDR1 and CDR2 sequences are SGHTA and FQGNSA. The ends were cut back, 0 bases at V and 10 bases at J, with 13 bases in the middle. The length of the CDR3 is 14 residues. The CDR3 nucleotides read TGTGCCAGCAGCTTAGCGGGAGGTATTCGGGAGCAGTTCTTC. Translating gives CASSLAGGIREQFF.